This is a list of T cell receptor beta chains from one sample in a study of Graves' ophthalmopathy and Graves' hyperthyroidism. TCRdb reprocessed the multiplex PCR reads via MiXCR and lists one record per CDR3 protein. The sample has around 40,000 distinct CDR3 sequences; roughly half are singletons. The sample consisted of peripheral blood. The receptors derive from an adult man with Graves' ophthalmopathy. Both conserved end residues are part of each CDR3. The order of the fields is J gene, V gene, CDR3 protein.

>TRBJ1-5|TRBV19
CASSIFGVPQHF
>TRBJ2-1|TRBV7-9
CASSFGGNYNEQFF
>TRBJ1-6|TRBV20-1
CSASLRTAPNSPLHF
>TRBJ1-3|TRBV29-1
CSVGFQGTGAGNTIYF
>TRBJ2-7|TRBV5-1
CASSSGGTYEQYF
>TRBJ2-7|TRBV10-3
CAISASPGYEQYF
>TRBJ2-3|TRBV20-1
CSARPTITYTQYF
>TRBJ1-1|TRBV20-1
CSAPLGPPEAEAVF
>TRBJ2-7|TRBV19
CASSVTGSTYEQYF
>TRBJ2-5|TRBV6-1
CASSQGGLETQYF
>TRBJ1-5|TRBV18
CASSPNRGYQPQHF
>TRBJ2-1|TRBV13
CASKGFASGGADEQFF
>TRBJ1-1|TRBV5-4
CASSPEPGQESTEAFF